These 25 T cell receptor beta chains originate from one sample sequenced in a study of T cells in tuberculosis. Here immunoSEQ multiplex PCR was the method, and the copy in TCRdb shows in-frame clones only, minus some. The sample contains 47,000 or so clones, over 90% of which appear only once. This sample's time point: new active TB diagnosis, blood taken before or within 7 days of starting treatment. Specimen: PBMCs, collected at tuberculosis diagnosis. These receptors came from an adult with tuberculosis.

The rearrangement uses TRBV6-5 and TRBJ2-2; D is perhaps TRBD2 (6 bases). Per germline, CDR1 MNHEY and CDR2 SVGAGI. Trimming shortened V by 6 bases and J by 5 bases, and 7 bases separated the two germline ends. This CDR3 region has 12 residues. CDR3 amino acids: CASSRGTGELFF. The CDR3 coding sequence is TGTGCCAGCAGCCGGGGGACCGGGGAGCTGTTTTTT.

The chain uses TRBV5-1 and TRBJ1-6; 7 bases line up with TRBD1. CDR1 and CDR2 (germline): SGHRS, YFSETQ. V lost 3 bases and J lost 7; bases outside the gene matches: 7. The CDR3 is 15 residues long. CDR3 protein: CASSSSGTENSPLHF. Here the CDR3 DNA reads TGCGCCAGCAGCTCGTCCGGGACAGAGAATTCACCCCTCCACTTT.

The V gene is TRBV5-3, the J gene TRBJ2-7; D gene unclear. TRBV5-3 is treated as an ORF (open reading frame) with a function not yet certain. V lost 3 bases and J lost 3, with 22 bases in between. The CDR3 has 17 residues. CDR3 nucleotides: TGTGCCAGAAGCTCAGTCCCCGATCCCGAACGAATCTACGAGCAGTACTTC. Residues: CARSSVPDPERIYEQYF.

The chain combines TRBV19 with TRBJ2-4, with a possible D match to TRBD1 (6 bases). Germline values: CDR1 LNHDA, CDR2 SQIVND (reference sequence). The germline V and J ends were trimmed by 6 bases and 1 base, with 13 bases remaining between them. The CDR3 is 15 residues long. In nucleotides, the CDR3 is TGTGCCAGTAGACCGGACAGCAATGCCAAAAACATTCAGTACTTC. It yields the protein CASRPDSNAKNIQYF.

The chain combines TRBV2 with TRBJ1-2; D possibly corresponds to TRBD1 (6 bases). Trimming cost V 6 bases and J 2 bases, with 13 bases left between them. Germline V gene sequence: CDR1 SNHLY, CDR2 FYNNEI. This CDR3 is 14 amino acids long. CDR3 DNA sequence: TGTGCCAGCAGCATCAGGGGCCAGAACTATGGCTACACCTTC. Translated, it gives CASSIRGQNYGYTF.

CDR3 coding DNA: TGTGCCAGCAGCCCCCGACTAGCCATAGATACGCAGTATTTT. It encodes CASSPRLAIDTQYF. V and J are TRBV9 and TRBJ2-3, with 7 bases lining up with TRBD2. The V segment lost 4 bases and the J segment 5 bases; nucleotides outside the gene matches: 7. The CDR3 length is 14 residues. Germline V gives CDR1 SGDLS, CDR2 YYNGEE.

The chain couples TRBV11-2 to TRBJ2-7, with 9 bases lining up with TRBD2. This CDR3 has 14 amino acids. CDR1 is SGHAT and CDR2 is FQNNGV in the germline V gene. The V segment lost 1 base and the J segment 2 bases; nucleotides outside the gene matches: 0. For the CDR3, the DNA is TGTGCCAGCAGCTTAGTAGCGGGGGCCTACGAGCAGTACTTC. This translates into CASSLVAGAYEQYF.

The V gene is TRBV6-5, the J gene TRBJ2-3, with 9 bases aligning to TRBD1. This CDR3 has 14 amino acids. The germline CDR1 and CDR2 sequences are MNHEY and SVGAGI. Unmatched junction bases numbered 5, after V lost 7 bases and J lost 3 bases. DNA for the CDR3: TGTGCCAGCACCGGGACAGGGAGAACAGATACGCAGTATTTT. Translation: CASTGTGRTDTQYF.

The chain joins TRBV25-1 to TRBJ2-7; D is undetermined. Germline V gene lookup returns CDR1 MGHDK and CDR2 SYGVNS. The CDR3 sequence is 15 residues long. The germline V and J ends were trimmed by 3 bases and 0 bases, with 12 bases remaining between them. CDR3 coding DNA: TGTGCCAGCAGTGACCCAACACCGGGCTCCTACGAGCAGTACTTC. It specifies CASSDPTPGSYEQYF.

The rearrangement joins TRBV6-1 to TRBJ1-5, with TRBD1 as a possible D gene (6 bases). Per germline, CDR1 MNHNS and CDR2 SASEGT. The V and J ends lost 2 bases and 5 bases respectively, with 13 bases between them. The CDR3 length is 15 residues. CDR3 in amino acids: CASSERQGNYQPQHF. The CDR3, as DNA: TGTGCCAGCAGTGAAAGGCAGGGGAACTATCAGCCCCAGCATTTT.

The CDR3 coding sequence is TGTGCCAGCAGAGCCCCACCCCGGGTTTATAGCAATCAGCCCCAGCATTTT. Residues: CASRAPPRVYSNQPQHF. This chain connects TRBV28 to TRBJ1-5; no firm D call. The CDR3 has 17 residues. Looked up from germline, CDR1 is MDHEN and CDR2 is SYDVKM. V lost 6 bases to trimming and J lost 0 bases, with 18 bases between them.

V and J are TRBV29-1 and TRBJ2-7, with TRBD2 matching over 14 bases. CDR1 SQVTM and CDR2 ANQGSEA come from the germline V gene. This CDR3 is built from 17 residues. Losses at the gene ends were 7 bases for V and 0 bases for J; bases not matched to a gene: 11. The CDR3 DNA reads TGCAGCGCTACCGGGACTAGCGGGAGAAGGGGCTCCTACGAGCAGTACTTC. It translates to CSATGTSGRRGSYEQYF.

CDR3 protein: CASSLLGAGGYATEAFF. CDR3 nucleotides: TGTGCCAGCAGCTTACTGGGGGCAGGAGGTTATGCGACTGAAGCTTTCTTT. The V and J genes are TRBV7-2 and TRBJ1-1; TRBD1 is a possible D gene (6 bases). The CDR3 runs to 17 residues. CDR1 is SGHTA, CDR2 FQGNSA, per germline. V was shortened by 2 bases and J by 5 bases, with 21 bases between the two germline ends.

DNA of the CDR3: TGTGCCAGTTCCGGACAGGGCTACAATGAGCAGTTCTTC. Protein sequence: CASSGQGYNEQFF. This sequence joins TRBV28 and TRBJ2-1; 8 bases map to TRBD1. V lost 9 bases to trimming and J lost 3 bases; unmatched junction nucleotides: 4. CDR1 and CDR2 (germline): MDHEN, SYDVKM. The CDR3 totals 13 residues.

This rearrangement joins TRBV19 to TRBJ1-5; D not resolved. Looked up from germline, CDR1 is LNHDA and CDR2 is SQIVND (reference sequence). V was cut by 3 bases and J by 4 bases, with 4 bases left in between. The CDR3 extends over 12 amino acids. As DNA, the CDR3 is TGTGCCAGTAGTATCGTGAATCAGCCCCAGCATTTT. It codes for CASSIVNQPQHF.

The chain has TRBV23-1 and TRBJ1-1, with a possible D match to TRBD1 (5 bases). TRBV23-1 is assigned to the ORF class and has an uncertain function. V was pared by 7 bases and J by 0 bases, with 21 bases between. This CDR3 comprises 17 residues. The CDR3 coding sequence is TGCGCCAGCAACCAGAAGGGGCAGGCGGGAATGAACACTGAAGCTTTCTTT. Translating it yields CASNQKGQAGMNTEAFF.

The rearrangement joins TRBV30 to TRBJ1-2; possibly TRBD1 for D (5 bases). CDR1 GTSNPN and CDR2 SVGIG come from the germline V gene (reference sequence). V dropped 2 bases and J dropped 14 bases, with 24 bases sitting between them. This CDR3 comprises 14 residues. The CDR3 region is CAWSQGLIPLMYTF. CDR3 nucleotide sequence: TGTGCCTGGAGTCAGGGATTAATTCCGCTTATGTATACCTTC.

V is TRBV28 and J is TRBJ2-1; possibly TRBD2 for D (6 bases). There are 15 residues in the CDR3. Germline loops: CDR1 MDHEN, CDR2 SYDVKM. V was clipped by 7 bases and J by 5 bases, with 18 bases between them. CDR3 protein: CASTSGFTSNNEQFF. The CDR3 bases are TGTGCCAGCACGTCTGGGTTTACTAGCAACAATGAGCAGTTCTTC.

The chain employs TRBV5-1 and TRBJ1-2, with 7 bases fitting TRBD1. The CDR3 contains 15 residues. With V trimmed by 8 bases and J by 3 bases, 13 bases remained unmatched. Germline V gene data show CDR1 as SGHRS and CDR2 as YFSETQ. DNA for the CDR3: TGCGCCAGTGGGGATGGAACAGGGGTCGACTATGGCTACACCTTC. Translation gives CASGDGTGVDYGYTF.

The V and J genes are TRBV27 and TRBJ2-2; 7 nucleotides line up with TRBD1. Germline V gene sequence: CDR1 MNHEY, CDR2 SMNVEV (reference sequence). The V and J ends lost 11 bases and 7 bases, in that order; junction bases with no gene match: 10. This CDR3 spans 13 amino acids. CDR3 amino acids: CASGEGALGELFF. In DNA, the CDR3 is TGTGCCTCCGGCGAGGGGGCCCTCGGGGAGCTGTTTTTT.

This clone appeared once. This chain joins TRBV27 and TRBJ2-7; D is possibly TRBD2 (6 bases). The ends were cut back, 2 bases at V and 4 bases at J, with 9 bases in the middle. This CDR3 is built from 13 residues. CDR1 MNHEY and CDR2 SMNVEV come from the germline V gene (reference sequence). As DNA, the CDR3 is TGTGCCAGCAGTTTACGGGAGACATACGAGCAGTACTTC. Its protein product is CASSLRETYEQYF.

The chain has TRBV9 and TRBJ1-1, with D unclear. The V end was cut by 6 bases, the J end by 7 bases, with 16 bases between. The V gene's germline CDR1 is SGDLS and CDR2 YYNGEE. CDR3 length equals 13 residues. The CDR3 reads CASTQNAGGEAFF. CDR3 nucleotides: TGTGCCAGCACACAGAACGCCGGAGGTGAAGCTTTCTTT.

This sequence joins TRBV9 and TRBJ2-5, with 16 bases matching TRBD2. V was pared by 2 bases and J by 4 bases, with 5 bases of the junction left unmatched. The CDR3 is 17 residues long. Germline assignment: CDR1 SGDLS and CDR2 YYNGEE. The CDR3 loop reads CASSVGLAGGGPETQYF. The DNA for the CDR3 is TGTGCCAGCAGCGTGGGACTAGCGGGAGGGGGGCCAGAGACCCAGTACTTC.

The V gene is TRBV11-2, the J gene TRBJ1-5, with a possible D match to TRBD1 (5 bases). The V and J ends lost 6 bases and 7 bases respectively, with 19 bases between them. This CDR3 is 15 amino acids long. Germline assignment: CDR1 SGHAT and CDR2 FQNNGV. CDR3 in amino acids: CASSLGSRKGQPQHF. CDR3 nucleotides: TGTGCCAGCAGTTTGGGGTCACGGAAGGGGCAGCCCCAGCATTTT. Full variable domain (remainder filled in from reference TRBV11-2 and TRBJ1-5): EAGVAQSPRYKIIEKRQSVAFWCNPISGHATLYWYQQILGQGPKLLIQFQNNGVVDDSQLPKDRFSAERLKGVDSTLKIQPAKLEDSAVYLCASSLGSRKGQPQHFGDGTRLSIL.

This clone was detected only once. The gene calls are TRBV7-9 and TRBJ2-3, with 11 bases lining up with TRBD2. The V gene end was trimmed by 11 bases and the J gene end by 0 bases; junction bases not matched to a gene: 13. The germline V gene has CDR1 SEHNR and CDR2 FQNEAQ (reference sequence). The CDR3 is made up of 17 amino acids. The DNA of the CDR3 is TGTGCCGGAGGCGGGCCTAGCGGGAGGTCTAGCACAGATACGCAGTATTTT. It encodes CAGGGPSGRSSTDTQYF.